These 27 T cell receptor beta chains originate from one sample sequenced in a study of cytomegalovirus exposure and HLA in healthy donors. PCR used 60 Vbeta primers and 13 Jbeta primers. Some clones are missing from TCRdb's copy, which holds only in-frame ones; the method was immunoSEQ multiplex PCR. The sample consists of about 140,000 clones, just under 85% of them appearing once. Sequences were obtained from PBMCs. These receptor sequences come from a woman between 40 and 55 years old in good health and CMV-seronegative.

The chain combines TRBV18 with TRBJ2-7; a weak D match, TRBD1 (5 bases). With 2 bases removed from V and 2 bases from J, the gap between germline ends came to 10 bases. This CDR3 has 14 amino acids. CDR1 is KGHSH, CDR2 LQKENI, per germline. The CDR3, as DNA: TGTGCCAGCTCACCAAACCCGGACACCTACGAGCAGTACTTC. This encodes CASSPNPDTYEQYF. Full variable domain (rest looked up from reference TRBV18 and TRBJ2-7): NAGVMQNPRHLVRRRGQEARLRCSPMKGHSHVYWYRQLPEEGLKFMVYLQKENIIDESGMPKERFSAEFPKEGPSILRIQQVVRGDSAAYFCASSPNPDTYEQYFGPGTRLTVT.

This chain connects TRBV7-3 to TRBJ2-1; TRBD2 might be the D (8 bases). V lost 1 base and J 1 base, leaving 23 bases between the germline ends. The CDR3 is made up of 20 amino acids. Germline assignment: CDR1 SGHTA and CDR2 FQGTGA. The CDR3, as DNA: TGTGCCAGCAGCTTAAGGTTCTCAGGGACAGCGGGAGATTCCTACAATGAGCAGTTCTTC. This translates into CASSLRFSGTAGDSYNEQFF.

This chain uses TRBV4-1 with TRBJ2-1; tentative D call: TRBD2 (5 bases). The germline V and J ends were trimmed by 5 bases and 0 bases, with 14 bases remaining between them. This CDR3 region has 16 residues. Germline loops: CDR1 MGHRA, CDR2 YSYEKL. The CDR3 sequence: CASSFFGSGSYNEQFF. CDR3 nucleotides: TGCGCCAGCAGCTTTTTCGGAAGCGGCTCCTACAATGAGCAGTTCTTC.

This clone was observed a few times. The V call is TRBV21-1, the J call TRBJ1-3; TRBD1 reflects the table's D call only, with no check against the DNA. TRBV21-1 is recorded as a pseudogene. The CDR3 has 13 residues. The CDR3 loop is CASSTLRGFTIYF. The CDR3 DNA is TGTGCCAGCAGCACCCTCAGGGGGTTCACCATATATTTT.

The chain has TRBV5-1 and TRBJ2-1; 9 positions match TRBD2. Germline V gene sequence: CDR1 SGHRS, CDR2 YFSETQ. The CDR3 has 16 amino acids. V dropped 2 bases and J dropped 8; count of bases not matched to a gene: 11. The CDR3 DNA is TGCGCCAGCAGCTTTAACGCAATAGCGGGAGTTGATGAGCAGTTCTTC. Translated, it gives CASSFNAIAGVDEQFF. Using reference TRBV5-1 and TRBJ2-1 for the parts outside the CDR3, the full variable domain is KAGVTQTPRYLIKTRGQQVTLSCSPISGHRSVSWYQQTPGQGLQFLFEYFSETQRNKGNFPGRFSGRQFSNSRSEMNVSTLELGDSALYLCASSFNAIAGVDEQFFGPGTRLTVL.

The chain employs TRBV5-4 and TRBJ2-3; the match to TRBD2 covers 8 bases. CDR3 size: 15 residues. The germline CDR1 and CDR2 sequences are SGHNT and YYREEE (reference sequence). J was trimmed by 8 bases and V by 5 bases; bases with no gene match: 13. CDR3 loop: CASRLSGSGFRTQYF. CDR3 DNA sequence: TGTGCCAGCAGACTGAGCGGGAGCGGGTTTCGTACGCAGTATTTT.

J is TRBJ2-7 and V is TRBV6-5, with D unclear. The length of the CDR3 is 15 residues. Germline V CDR1 and CDR2: MNHEY, SVGAGI. The germline V and J ends were trimmed by 0 bases and 4 bases, with 13 bases remaining between them. CDR3 sequence reads: CASSYSSEIPYEQYF. In DNA, the CDR3 is TGTGCCAGCAGTTACTCGAGCGAGATCCCTTACGAGCAGTACTTC.

The gene calls are TRBV13 and TRBJ2-1, with 8 bases identical to TRBD2. The CDR3 sequence is 15 residues long. Germline V lookup: CDR1 PRHDT, CDR2 FYEKMQ (reference sequence). V shed 5 bases, J shed 10 bases, and the junction held 13 bases outside the gene matches. CDR3 nucleotide sequence: TGTGCCAGCAGCCAAATAGCGGGAACCGATAAGGAGCAGTTCTTC. Protein product: CASSQIAGTDKEQFF. Drawing the rest from reference TRBV13 and TRBJ2-1, the complete variable domain is AAGVIQSPRHLIKEKRETATLKCYPIPRHDTVYWYQQGPGQDPQFLISFYEKMQSDKGSIPDRFSAQQFSDYHSELNMSSLELGDSALYFCASSQIAGTDKEQFFGPGTRLTVL.

V usage is TRBV7-9 and J usage is TRBJ2-1; D may be TRBD2 (6 bases). The CDR3 length is 16 residues. With 4 bases removed from V and 8 bases from J, the gap between germline ends came to 21 bases. Germline V gene sequence: CDR1 SEHNR, CDR2 FQNEAQ (reference sequence). CDR3 region: CASSSSILRELYEQFF. The CDR3 DNA reads TGTGCCAGCAGCTCATCGATTCTACGGGAGCTCTATGAGCAGTTCTTC.

The chain links TRBV11-3 to TRBJ2-3; TRBD2 aligns across 11 bases. CDR1 and CDR2 from the germline V gene are SGHNT and YENEEA. The CDR3 contains 18 residues. V shed 2 bases, J shed 6 bases, and the junction held 13 bases outside the gene matches. This CDR3 reads CASSLTGLAGGPSDTQYF. In nucleotides, the CDR3 is TGTGCCAGCAGCTTAACGGGCTTAGCGGGAGGGCCCTCGGATACGCAGTATTTT. The full variable domain, rest sourced from reference TRBV11-3 and TRBJ2-3, is EAGVVQSPRYKIIEKKQPVAFWCNPISGHNTLYWYLQNLGQGPELLIRYENEEAVDDSQLPKDRFSAERLKGVDSTLKIQPAELGDSAVYLCASSLTGLAGGPSDTQYFGPGTRLTVL.

The chain carries TRBV20-1 and TRBJ2-3; unclear D gene. Looked up from germline, CDR1 is DFQATT and CDR2 is SNEGSKA (reference sequence). CDR3 length equals 11 residues. Trimming stripped 8 bases from V and 5 bases from J, with 11 bases between. This chain's CDR3 is CSPRVEDTQYF. For the CDR3, the DNA is TGCAGTCCACGAGTAGAAGATACGCAGTATTTT.

The V gene is TRBV4-2, the J gene TRBJ2-3; TRBD2 agrees at 7 bases. This CDR3 is built from 18 residues. Germline V gene data show CDR1 as LGHNA and CDR2 as YNFKEQ. V gave up 0 bases and J gave up 0 bases; unmatched junction bases: 9. CDR3 loop: CASSQDRWGTTSTDTQYF. The CDR3 nucleotides read TGTGCCAGCAGCCAAGATCGATGGGGGACTACTAGCACAGATACGCAGTATTTT.

The genes are TRBV10-3 and TRBJ2-3, with 7 bases fitting TRBD2. The CDR3 totals 14 residues. V was pared by 4 bases and J by 1 base, with 2 bases of the junction left unmatched. The germline CDR1 and CDR2 sequences are ENHRY and SYGVKD. The CDR3 sequence is CAISGTSGTDTQYF. CDR3 DNA: TGTGCCATCAGTGGAACTAGCGGCACAGATACGCAGTATTTT.

The rearrangement joins TRBV9 to TRBJ2-7; 7 bases align to TRBD2. V gave up 0 bases and J gave up 2 bases; unmatched junction bases: 8. This CDR3 has 16 amino acids. Germline CDR1 is SGDLS and CDR2 is YYNGEE. The CDR3 region has the DNA TGTGCCAGCAGCGTAGCCCCTGCCGGGACTACCTACGAGCAGTACTTC. As protein: CASSVAPAGTTYEQYF.

The chain is built from TRBV30 and TRBJ1-5; D is uncertain. The CDR3 runs 13 residues. Trimming removed 2 bases from V and 3 bases from J, with 8 bases in between. Germline CDR1 and CDR2: GTSNPN and SVGIG (reference sequence). As DNA, the CDR3 is TGTGCCTGGAGTACGCGTTCCAATCAGCCCCAGCATTTT. Protein: CAWSTRSNQPQHF.

V usage is TRBV7-8 and J usage is TRBJ2-7; 10 positions match TRBD2. The V segment lost 4 bases and the J segment 0 bases; nucleotides outside the gene matches: 3. CDR1 SGHVS and CDR2 FQNEAQ come from the germline V gene. The CDR3 is made up of 15 amino acids. In DNA form, the CDR3 reads TGTGCCAGCAGCTGGACTAGCGGAAGCTCCTACGAGCAGTACTTC. This encodes CASSWTSGSSYEQYF. Based on the CDR3 plus reference TRBV7-8 and TRBJ2-7, the full variable domain is GAGVSQSPRYKVAKRGQDVALRCDPISGHVSLFWYQQALGQGPEFLTYFQNEAQLDKSGLPSDRFFAERPEGSVSTLKIQRTQQEDSAVYLCASSWTSGSSYEQYFGPGTRLTVT.

The chain carries TRBV7-2 and TRBJ2-1; 10 bases fit TRBD1. With 4 bases clipped from V and 7 bases from J, the junction kept 4 bases outside the gene matches. Germline lookup yields CDR1 SGHTA and CDR2 FQGNSA. CDR3 size: 14 residues. CDR3 nucleotides: TGTGCCAGCAGCTCGGACAGGGGGTCTAATGAGCAGTTCTTC. Encoded protein: CASSSDRGSNEQFF.

The chain couples TRBV7-9 to TRBJ2-7, with D possibly TRBD1 on 6 matching bases. The CDR3 has 11 amino acids. V was trimmed by 5 bases and J by 11 bases, leaving 13 bases between them. The germline gives CDR1 SEHNR, CDR2 FQNEAQ (reference sequence). This CDR3 reads CASSEGPGEYF. CDR3 in DNA: TGTGCCAGCAGCGAGGGACCAGGGGAGTACTTC.

In nucleotides, the CDR3 is TGTGCCATCAGTGGGGCCCTAGCGGGAGTCCAAGAGACCCAGTACTTC. This codes for CAISGALAGVQETQYF. The genes are TRBV10-3 and TRBJ2-5; 10 bases are shared with TRBD2. V shed 4 bases, J shed 1 base, and the junction held 6 bases outside the gene matches. CDR3 length equals 16 residues. From germline, CDR1 is ENHRY and CDR2 SYGVKD.

V gene TRBV28 combines with J gene TRBJ1-2, with no clear D. The CDR3 spans 11 residues. Germline V gene lookup returns CDR1 MDHEN and CDR2 SYDVKM. Deletions cut 7 bases from V and 4 bases from J, with 7 bases between. For the CDR3, the DNA is TGTGCCAGCAATTCGGGCTATGGCTACACCTTC. This gives the protein CASNSGYGYTF.

The V call is TRBV30, the J call TRBJ2-1, with 7 positions matching TRBD2. Trimming at V came to 5 bases and at J to 7 bases, leaving 17 bases not matched to a gene. The CDR3 is made up of 16 amino acids. The germline CDR1 and CDR2 sequences are GTSNPN and SVGIG (reference sequence). CDR3 residues: CAWLPDGTTYLNEQFF. The DNA of the CDR3 is TGTGCCTGGCTGCCCGACGGGACTACATACTTGAATGAGCAGTTCTTC.

This clone has only one observation. The rearrangement uses TRBV7-2 and TRBJ1-1; a weak D match, TRBD1 (5 bases). The CDR3 totals 14 residues. V lost 4 bases and J lost 4, with 13 bases in between. Germline V gene lookup returns CDR1 SGHTA and CDR2 FQGNSA. CDR3 coding DNA: TGTGCCAGCAGCTCGATGGGGGGATTCACTGAAGCTTTCTTT. Protein product: CASSSMGGFTEAFF.

V and J are TRBV11-2 and TRBJ2-7, with D possibly matching TRBD2 (5 bases). This CDR3 has 13 residues. V dropped 1 base and J dropped 2 bases, with 6 bases sitting between them. Germline CDR1 and CDR2: SGHAT and FQNNGV. The chain's CDR3 is CASSLAGTYEQYF. The DNA for the CDR3 is TGTGCCAGCAGCTTAGCCGGGACCTACGAGCAGTACTTC.

The gene calls are TRBV15 and TRBJ1-1; the D gene is possibly TRBD1 (6 bases). The germline V and J ends were trimmed by 5 bases and 1 base, with 11 bases remaining between them. The CDR3 spans 14 residues. Germline V gene sequence: CDR1 LNHNV, CDR2 YYDKDF (reference sequence). For the CDR3, the DNA is TGTGCCACCAGCCCCTTAGGGGGGAACACTGAAGCTTTCTTT. Protein product: CATSPLGGNTEAFF.

The gene calls are TRBV18 and TRBJ2-7, with TRBD2 as a possible D gene (7 bases). The length of the CDR3 is 17 residues. Trimming pared 6 bases from V and 1 base from J, leaving 22 bases between. Germline lookup yields CDR1 KGHSH and CDR2 LQKENI. In nucleotides, the CDR3 is TGTGCCAGCTCCCCAACTCGGCCTAGGGGGGGGTCCTACGAGCAGTACTTC. Translation: CASSPTRPRGGSYEQYF.

This sequence joins TRBV15 and TRBJ2-7; weak D call: TRBD1 (6 bases). The CDR3 is 14 residues long. Trimming removed 5 bases at V and 3 bases at J, with 14 bases between. Germline CDR1 is LNHNV and CDR2 is YYDKDF (reference sequence). The CDR3 region has the DNA TGTGCCACCAGCTGGACAGAGAATTACTACGAGCAGTACTTC. Its protein is CATSWTENYYEQYF.

This chain links TRBV11-2 with TRBJ1-3; tentatively, D is TRBD1 (6 bases). Trimming cost V 5 bases and J 2 bases, with 10 bases left between them. The V gene's germline CDR1 is SGHAT and CDR2 FQNNGV. The CDR3 length is 14 residues. The CDR3 DNA follows: TGTGCCAGCAGCCTACAGGGCGCTGGAAACACCATATATTTT. This translates into CASSLQGAGNTIYF.